Following are 27 T cell receptor beta chains from one sample sequenced in a study of CD8 T cells in ankylosing spondylitis. Study conclusions and caveats: Fewer than 10 highly homologous variants formed a TCR beta motif that appeared characteristic of ankylosing spondylitis blood.

These receptors have no known antigen. TCRdb reanalysed the 5' RACE reads using MiXCR and keeps one entry per CDR3 protein. This sample has under 950,000 distinct CDR3 sequences, with 15% to 20% found just once. The sample consisted of blood, either unsorted or a sorted T cell fraction (not recorded which). The receptors stem from a male donor with ankylosing spondylitis.

This clonotype has just a few counts. V is TRBV20-1 and J is TRBJ2-7; D is ambiguous. CDR1 and CDR2 (germline): DFQATT, SNEGSKA (reference sequence). Between the trimmed V and J ends, which lost 2 bases and 3 bases, there was a span of 14 bases. The CDR3 runs to 14 residues. The CDR3 DNA is TGCAGTGCTAGACCCACTCGGGTAAACTACGAGCAGTACTTC. As protein: CSARPTRVNYEQYF.

A few counts support this clonotype. The chain joins TRBV27 to TRBJ1-1, with D possibly being TRBD1 (5 bases). Trimming cost V 4 bases and J 1 base, with 13 bases left between them. The CDR3 totals 15 residues. CDR1 and CDR2 from the germline V gene are MNHEY and SMNVEV (reference sequence). CDR3: CASSSRHGQNTEAFF. CDR3 sequence (DNA): TGTGCCAGCAGTTCCCGACACGGACAGAACACTGAAGCTTTCTTT.

This clonotype has ten or more counts. This chain uses TRBV20-1 with TRBJ2-1, with TRBD2 identical over 7 bases. The CDR3 covers 14 residues. Germline V lookup: CDR1 DFQATT, CDR2 SNEGSKA (reference sequence). V shed 6 bases and J 3 bases; nucleotides not matched to a gene: 8. CDR3 residues: CSAPLAGDYNEQFF. CDR3 bases: TGCAGTGCCCCCCTTGCGGGGGACTACAATGAGCAGTTCTTC.

The genes are TRBV6-5 and TRBJ1-3, with D perhaps TRBD1 (5 bases). From germline, CDR1 is MNHEY and CDR2 SVGAGI. The V gene lost 1 base and the J gene lost 7 bases, with 8 bases spanning the gap. The CDR3 is 13 amino acids. The CDR3 here is CASSYLGGNTIYF. CDR3 bases: TGTGCCAGCAGTTACTTGGGGGGTAACACCATATATTTT.

This clonotype was found a few times. The chain joins TRBV20-1 to TRBJ2-7; D is undetermined. The CDR3 contains 12 residues. Germline V gives CDR1 DFQATT, CDR2 SNEGSKA (reference sequence). V was trimmed by 0 bases and J by 4 bases, leaving 7 bases between them. In DNA, the CDR3 is TGCAGTGCTAGAGATATTAATTACGAGCAGTACTTC. It codes for CSARDINYEQYF.

This clonotype has only a few counts. The chain carries TRBV12-3 or TRBV12-4 and TRBJ1-1; D remains unclear. This CDR3 comprises 13 residues. With 6 bases removed from V and 6 bases from J, the gap between germline ends came to 14 bases. The CDR3, as DNA: TGTGCCAGCAGCACCGGGCAGGCCCCTGAAGCTTTCTTT. It codes for CASSTGQAPEAFF.

This clonotype was picked up a small number of times. The chain is built from TRBV4-1 and TRBJ2-1; 12 positions match TRBD2. V was clipped by 3 bases and J by 2 bases; unmatched bases: 5. Germline CDR1 reads MGHRA; CDR2 reads YSYEKL. The CDR3 is 17 residues long. The CDR3 loop is CASSHGTSGSPYNEQFF. The CDR3, as DNA: TGCGCCAGCAGCCACGGGACTAGCGGGTCTCCCTACAATGAGCAGTTCTTC.

This clonotype was counted only a few times. The chain recombines TRBV5-5 with TRBJ2-1, with D tentatively TRBD1 (5 bases). This CDR3 has 14 amino acids. Germline V gene data show CDR1 as SGHKS and CDR2 as YYEKEE (reference sequence). V was clipped by 9 bases and J by 3 bases, with 16 bases between them. This chain's CDR3 is CATDEQGIYNEQFF. The CDR3 DNA follows: TGTGCCACCGATGAGCAGGGCATCTACAATGAGCAGTTCTTC. Full variable domain (rest looked up from reference TRBV5-5 and TRBJ2-1): DAGVTQSPTHLIKTRGQQVTLRCSPISGHKSVSWYQQVLGQGPQFIFQYYEKEERGRGNFPDRFSARQFPNYSSELNVNALLLGDSALYLCATDEQGIYNEQFFGPGTRLTVL.

Only a few counts were recorded for this clonotype. The chain is built from TRBV6-4 and TRBJ2-1, with TRBD2 matching over 9 bases. Trimming at V came to 7 bases and at J to 8 bases, leaving 18 bases not matched to a gene. The CDR3 is 17 residues long. Germline V lookup: CDR1 MRHNA, CDR2 SNTAGT. CDR3 loop: CASTERLAERRIDEQFF. CDR3 DNA: TGTGCCAGCACTGAGAGACTAGCGGAGCGTAGAATAGATGAGCAGTTCTTC.

V gene TRBV29-1 combines with J gene TRBJ2-5; D call uncertain. The CDR3 contains 13 residues. Trimming took off 4 bases at V and 4 bases at J, with 13 bases between the two ends. Germline CDR1 SQVTM, CDR2 ANQGSEA. The CDR3 bases are TGCAGCGTTGCGCGGAGTTCCGTAGAGACCCAGTACTTC. Translating it yields CSVARSSVETQYF.

This clonotype was seen a handful of times. The chain employs TRBV20-1 and TRBJ2-3, with 7 bases aligning to TRBD2. This CDR3 is built from 13 residues. CDR1 is DFQATT and CDR2 is SNEGSKA in the germline V gene (reference sequence). V trimming: 3 bases; J trimming: 2 bases; junction bases outside the gene matches: 2. CDR3 nucleotide sequence: TGCAGTGCTAGGGGGGGGACCACAGATACGCAGTATTTT. Amino acids: CSARGGTTDTQYF.

V gene TRBV4-1 combines with J gene TRBJ2-1; D gene uncertain. The CDR3 is 14 residues long. Germline CDR1 reads MGHRA; CDR2 reads YSYEKL. V gave up 4 bases and J gave up 2 bases, with 9 bases separating them. CDR3 in DNA: TGCGCCAGCAGCCTAAGCGAGGCCTACAATGAGCAGTTCTTC. Translation: CASSLSEAYNEQFF.

This clonotype was found many times. This chain joins TRBV2 and TRBJ1-2, with 10 bases aligning to TRBD1. The germline V gene encodes CDR1 SNHLY and CDR2 FYNNEI. This CDR3 is built from 15 residues. The V gene end was trimmed by 5 bases and the J gene end by 3 bases; junction bases not matched to a gene: 6. This chain's CDR3 is CASSWTGGADYGYTF. The CDR3, as DNA: TGTGCCAGCAGTTGGACAGGGGGAGCGGACTATGGCTACACCTTC.

The rearrangement joins TRBV3-1 to TRBJ1-4; D remains ambiguous. CDR3 size: 14 residues. Germline CDR1 LGHDT, CDR2 YNNKEL (reference sequence). The germline V and J ends were trimmed by 3 bases and 5 bases, with 10 bases remaining between them. Here the CDR3 reads CASSQMSRNEKLFF. CDR3 nucleotides: TGTGCCAGCAGCCAGATGAGTAGGAATGAAAAACTGTTTTTT.

The V gene is TRBV2, the J gene TRBJ2-2; no reliable D call. CDR1 and CDR2 (germline): SNHLY, FYNNEI. The V end lost 7 bases, the J end lost 2 bases, and 8 bases lay between the germline ends. This CDR3 spans 13 amino acids. The chain's CDR3 is CASNSKNTGELFF. The CDR3, as DNA: TGTGCCAGCAACAGCAAAAACACCGGGGAGCTGTTTTTT. The entire variable domain, with the rest obtained from reference TRBV2 and TRBJ2-2, is as follows: EPEVTQTPSHQVTQMGQEVILRCVPISNHLYFYWYRQILGQKVEFLVSFYNNEISEKSEIFDDQFSVERPDGSNFTLKIRSTKLEDSAMYFCASNSKNTGELFFGEGSRLTVL.

The genes are TRBV30 and TRBJ2-6; D may be TRBD1 (5 bases). Germline V CDR1 and CDR2: GTSNPN, SVGIG (reference sequence). Trimming cost V 2 bases and J 1 base, with 9 bases left between them. This CDR3 is 15 amino acids long. CDR3 nucleotides: TGTGCCTGGAGTTGGCAGGGATCTGGGGCCAACGTCCTGACTTTC. Protein: CAWSWQGSGANVLTF.

This clonotype has a handful of counts. The chain combines TRBV18 with TRBJ2-6; D unclear. V lost 0 bases to trimming and J lost 3 bases, with 3 bases between them. The length of the CDR3 is 14 residues. The germline gives CDR1 KGHSH, CDR2 LQKENI. The CDR3 DNA sequence: TGTGCCAGCTCACCACCTGTTGGGGCCAACGTCCTGACTTTC. The encoded protein is CASSPPVGANVLTF.

This clonotype came up a few times. The CDR3 loop is CASRQRANTGELFF. CDR3 nucleotides: TGTGCCAGCAGACAGCGCGCGAACACCGGGGAGCTGTTTTTT. V and J are TRBV28 and TRBJ2-2; D is ambiguous. This CDR3 has 14 residues. Trimming shortened V by 6 bases and J by 0 bases, and 8 bases separated the two germline ends. The germline CDR1 and CDR2 sequences are MDHEN and SYDVKM.

For the CDR3, the DNA is TGCAGCGTTGAAGACCCACCGGATGCCTACAATGAGCAGTTCTTC. Translating gives CSVEDPPDAYNEQFF. The rearrangement links TRBV29-1 to TRBJ2-1; D is unclear. The CDR3 loop spans 15 amino acids. Trimming cost V 0 bases and J 2 bases, with 11 bases left between them. Germline CDR1 and CDR2: SQVTM and ANQGSEA.

This clonotype was found a few times. The chain recombines TRBV5-1 with TRBJ2-5; D not certain. Trimming took off 2 bases at V and 3 bases at J, with 5 bases between the two ends. CDR3 length equals 12 residues. Per germline, CDR1 SGHRS and CDR2 YFSETQ. CDR3: CASSFPKETQYF. DNA of the CDR3: TGCGCCAGCAGCTTTCCCAAAGAGACCCAGTACTTC.

The chain uses TRBV18 and TRBJ1-1; no definite D call. CDR3 length: 13 residues. V lost 0 bases and J 7 bases, leaving 9 bases between the germline ends. The germline V gene encodes CDR1 KGHSH and CDR2 LQKENI. CDR3 nucleotides: TGTGCCAGCTCACCACCACGGGAGGTTGAAGCTTTCTTT. Translated: CASSPPREVEAFF.

The table lists this clonotype with many counts. CDR3 loop: CASGTLVGEQFF. As DNA, the CDR3 is TGTGCCAGCGGGACACTAGTAGGTGAGCAGTTCTTC. The V and J genes are TRBV6-2 or TRBV6-3 and TRBJ2-1; D is possibly TRBD1 (6 bases). Germline CDR1 reads MNHEY; CDR2 reads SVGEGT. Trimming pared 8 bases from V and 9 bases from J, leaving 14 bases between. The CDR3 length is 12 residues.

The rearrangement joins TRBV10-3 to TRBJ1-2; D is uncertain. V lost 5 bases and J lost 3, with 10 bases in between. CDR3 length: 13 amino acids. Germline lookup yields CDR1 ENHRY and CDR2 SYGVKD. Here the CDR3 DNA reads TGTGCCATCAGTTCAGTGCCTGACTATGGCTACACCTTC. It translates to CAISSVPDYGYTF.

The chain combines TRBV20-1 with TRBJ2-7; no reliable D call. Trimming pared 1 base from V and 2 bases from J, leaving 12 bases between. This CDR3 is 14 amino acids long. Germline CDR1 is DFQATT and CDR2 is SNEGSKA (reference sequence). In DNA form, the CDR3 reads TGCAGTGCTAGAGGCGTCGGCAACCCCTACGAGCAGTACTTC. It specifies CSARGVGNPYEQYF.

This clonotype was observed a few times. The chain joins TRBV5-1 to TRBJ2-7, with 8 bases identical to TRBD1. CDR3 length equals 15 residues. Germline CDR1 SGHRS, CDR2 YFSETQ. V lost 0 bases to trimming and J lost 3 bases; unmatched junction nucleotides: 5. CDR3 in amino acids: CASSLGVDRDYEQYF. CDR3 nucleotides: TGCGCCAGCAGCTTGGGAGTGGACAGGGACTACGAGCAGTACTTC. Supplemented by reference TRBV5-1 and TRBJ2-7, the full variable domain reads KAGVTQTPRYLIKTRGQQVTLSCSPISGHRSVSWYQQTPGQGLQFLFEYFSETQRNKGNFPGRFSGRQFSNSRSEMNVSTLELGDSALYLCASSLGVDRDYEQYFGPGTRLTVT.

This clonotype was counted ten times or more. The CDR3 sequence is CASSAGHGNGEQYF. CDR3 sequence (DNA): TGCGCCAGCAGCGCGGGACATGGCAACGGCGAGCAGTACTTC. This chain links TRBV4-1 with TRBJ2-7, with D perhaps TRBD1 or TRBD2 (6 bases each). Trimming removed 5 bases from V and 6 bases from J, with 17 bases in between. The CDR3 contains 14 residues. Germline CDR1 MGHRA, CDR2 YSYEKL.

The table lists this clonotype with many counts. The CDR3 reads CASSLSVGQPQHF. The CDR3, as DNA: TGTGCCAGCAGCCTAAGCGTAGGTCAGCCCCAGCATTTT. The chain recombines TRBV27 with TRBJ1-5; D uncertain. This CDR3 is 13 amino acids long. V was shortened by 6 bases and J by 6 bases, with 12 bases between the two germline ends. The germline V gene encodes CDR1 MNHEY and CDR2 SMNVEV (reference sequence).